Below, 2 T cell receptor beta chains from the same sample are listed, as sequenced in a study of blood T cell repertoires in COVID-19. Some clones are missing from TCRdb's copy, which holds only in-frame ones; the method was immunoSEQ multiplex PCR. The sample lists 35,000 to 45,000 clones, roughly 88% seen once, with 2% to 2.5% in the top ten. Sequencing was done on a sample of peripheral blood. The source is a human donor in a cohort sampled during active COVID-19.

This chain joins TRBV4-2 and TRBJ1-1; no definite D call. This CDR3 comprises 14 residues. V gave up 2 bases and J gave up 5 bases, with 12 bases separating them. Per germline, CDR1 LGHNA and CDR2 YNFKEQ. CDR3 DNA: TGTGCCAGCAGCCAAATCCCCCAAAAAACTGAAGCTTTCTTT. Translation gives CASSQIPQKTEAFF.

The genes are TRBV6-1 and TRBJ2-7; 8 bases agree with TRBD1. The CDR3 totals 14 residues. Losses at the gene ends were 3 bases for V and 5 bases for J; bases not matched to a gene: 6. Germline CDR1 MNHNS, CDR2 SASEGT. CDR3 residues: CASSDGQGANEQYF. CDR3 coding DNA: TGTGCCAGCAGTGACGGACAGGGTGCAAACGAGCAGTACTTC.